The sequence of this T cell receptor beta chain was determined in a study of cytomegalovirus exposure and HLA in healthy donors. The length of the CDR3 is 14 residues. The germline V and J ends were trimmed by 6 bases and 0 bases, with 12 bases remaining between them. Germline V gene data show CDR1 as SNHLY and CDR2 as FYNNEI. The PCR ran on 60 Vbeta and 13 Jbeta primers. Measured with immunoSEQ multiplex PCR; TCRdb has only the in-frame clones, and not every one. The table lists some 180,000 clones, around three quarters of them singletons, with 1.9% in the top ten. J is TRBJ2-7 and V is TRBV2, with TRBD2 as a possible D gene (6 bases). Sequencing used PBMCs. The sequence was obtained from a woman aged 25 to 45 in good health and CMV-seronegative. The CDR3 DNA sequence: TGTGCCAGCAGGGGGACTTCTAGCTCCTACGAGCAGTACTTC. Protein product: CASRGTSSSYEQYF.